Below, 23 T cell receptor beta chains from the same sample are listed, as sequenced in a study of blood T cell repertoires in COVID-19. Profiled with immunoSEQ multiplex PCR; TCRdb holds only in-frame clones, not every one. The sample lists more than 85,000 clones, roughly 92% occurring once. Sequencing was performed on peripheral blood. These receptors were collected from a man between 65 and 79 years old with acute or convalescent COVID-19.

This chain joins TRBV24-1 and TRBJ2-1; the D gene is possibly TRBD2 (5 bases). Germline V gives CDR1 KGHDR, CDR2 SFDVKD. The CDR3 contains 14 residues. Trimming pared 1 base from V and 6 bases from J, leaving 9 bases between. The CDR3 sequence: CATSDFRLPNEQFF. In nucleotides, the CDR3 is TGTGCCACCAGTGATTTCCGACTACCCAATGAGCAGTTCTTC.

J is TRBJ1-3 and V is TRBV28; D is undetermined. The V end was cut by 1 base, the J end by 2 bases, with 12 bases between. CDR1 and CDR2 (germline): MDHEN, SYDVKM. This CDR3 has 16 amino acids. In nucleotides, the CDR3 is TGTGCCAGCAGTTTATCCCAGGCTTTACCTGGAAACACCATATATTTT. It codes for CASSLSQALPGNTIYF.

The V gene is TRBV29-1, the J gene TRBJ1-4; D unclear. Looked up from germline, CDR1 is SQVTM and CDR2 is ANQGSEA. The CDR3 extends over 15 amino acids. V was shortened by 0 bases and J by 8 bases, with 16 bases between the two germline ends. The CDR3 region is CSVEDLEGGGEKLFF. Here the CDR3 DNA reads TGCAGCGTTGAAGATCTGGAGGGTGGAGGGGAAAAACTGTTTTTT.

J is TRBJ2-1 and V is TRBV7-2; D remains unclear. Germline V gene lookup returns CDR1 SGHTA and CDR2 FQGNSA. Trimming pared 3 bases from V and 10 bases from J, leaving 10 bases between. The CDR3 has 12 residues. The chain's CDR3 is CASSFPPREQFF. Here the CDR3 DNA reads TGTGCCAGCAGCTTCCCCCCCCGGGAGCAGTTCTTC. Based on the CDR3 plus reference TRBV7-2 and TRBJ2-1, the full variable domain is GAGVSQSPSNKVTEKGKDVELRCDPISGHTALYWYRQSLGQGLEFLIYFQGNSAPDKSGLPSDRFSAERTGGSVSTLTIQRTQQEDSAVYLCASSFPPREQFFGPGTRLTVL.

V usage is TRBV4-1 and J usage is TRBJ1-5; tentative D call: TRBD1 (5 bases). Germline-derived CDR1 and CDR2 are MGHRA and YSYEKL. Trimming removed 1 base from V and 7 bases from J, with 14 bases in between. This CDR3 has 15 amino acids. CDR3 amino acids: CASSQGPGSKQPQHF. In DNA, the CDR3 is TGCGCCAGCAGCCAAGGGCCAGGGTCTAAGCAGCCCCAGCATTTT.

The chain joins TRBV21-1 to TRBJ2-4; the table's D call of TRBD1 was not tested on the DNA. TRBV21-1 is a pseudogene segment. The CDR3 is 15 amino acids. The CDR3 DNA reads as TGTGCCAGCAGCAAAGTAATGGGGCCACAAAACATTCAGTACTTC. Its protein is CASSKVMGPQNIQYF.

This chain uses TRBV4-3 with TRBJ1-5; maybe TRBD1 (6 bases). The CDR3 is 16 amino acids. Trimming took off 0 bases at V and 4 bases at J, with 13 bases between the two ends. The germline CDR1 and CDR2 sequences are LGHNA and YSLEER. Written as DNA, the CDR3 is TGCGCCAGCAGCCAAGAGGCTACAGGGACGAATCAGCCCCAGCATTTT. Residues: CASSQEATGTNQPQHF.

The rearrangement uses TRBV6-2 or TRBV6-3 and TRBJ2-3; maybe TRBD2 (5 bases). This CDR3 is 17 amino acids long. The germline CDR1 and CDR2 sequences are MNHEY and SVGEGT. Trimming removed 3 bases from V and 2 bases from J, with 18 bases in between. The CDR3 DNA follows: TGTGCCAGCAGTTATTACGGGGAGACGCTCAACACAGATACGCAGTATTTT. Protein product: CASSYYGETLNTDTQYF.

V gene TRBV23-1 combines with J gene TRBJ2-1; 7 bases are a match to TRBD2. TRBV23-1 qualifies as an ORF whose function is uncertain. Unmatched junction bases numbered 7, after V lost 0 bases and J lost 5 bases. This CDR3 region has 16 residues. DNA for the CDR3: TGCGCCAGCAGTCAATCGGGGGGGGAGTTCGACAATGAGCAGTTCTTC. Residues: CASSQSGGEFDNEQFF.

The chain has TRBV3-1 (or the pseudogene TRBV3-2) and TRBJ2-3; TRBD2 aligns across 7 bases. Germline lookup yields CDR1 LGHDT and CDR2 YNNKEL (reference sequence). The V and J ends lost 0 bases and 7 bases, in that order; junction bases with no gene match: 10. This CDR3 is 16 amino acids long. The CDR3 sequence is CASSQDISGTSNTQYF. The CDR3 DNA reads as TGTGCCAGCAGCCAAGATATCAGCGGGACTTCCAATACGCAGTATTTT.

This chain links TRBV5-1 with TRBJ2-2; D might be TRBD1 (5 bases). Germline V lookup: CDR1 SGHRS, CDR2 YFSETQ. The CDR3 sequence is 13 residues long. The V end was cut by 5 bases, the J end by 1 base, with 6 bases between. In DNA form, the CDR3 reads TGCGCCAGCAGGGACATGAACACCGGGGAGCTGTTTTTT. Protein sequence: CASRDMNTGELFF.

The V call is TRBV20-1, the J call TRBJ2-2, with D maybe TRBD1 (6 bases). The CDR3 consists of 15 residues. Germline V gene data show CDR1 as DFQATT and CDR2 as SNEGSKA (reference sequence). V gave up 3 bases and J gave up 1 base, with 12 bases separating them. In DNA, the CDR3 is TGCAGTGCTAGTAAGGACAGTCGGAACACCGGGGAGCTGTTTTTT. Protein sequence: CSASKDSRNTGELFF.

Here the CDR3 reads CASSVEAGGNEQFF. In DNA form, the CDR3 reads TGTGCCAGCAGCGTAGAGGCAGGGGGCAATGAGCAGTTCTTC. This chain links TRBV9 with TRBJ2-1; TRBD1 aligns across 7 bases. This CDR3 region has 14 residues. Germline loops: CDR1 SGDLS, CDR2 YYNGEE. V trimming: 0 bases; J trimming: 6 bases; junction bases outside the gene matches: 3.

This chain connects TRBV10-3 to TRBJ2-7; 7 bases are a match to TRBD2. Unmatched junction bases numbered 0, after V lost 4 bases and J lost 3 bases. From germline, CDR1 is ENHRY and CDR2 SYGVKD. The CDR3 runs 12 residues. The CDR3 DNA reads as TGTGCCATCAGTGGGGGGGGCTACGAGCAGTACTTC. Its translation is CAISGGGYEQYF.

The V call is TRBV18, the J call TRBJ1-6, with 8 nucleotides matching TRBD1. V was clipped by 3 bases and J by 10 bases; unmatched bases: 11. Germline CDR1 is KGHSH and CDR2 is LQKENI. The CDR3 sequence is 16 residues long. DNA for the CDR3: TGTGCCAGCTCACCCAGGACAGGGAAGTCAGGGTCACCCCTCCACTTT. Protein: CASSPRTGKSGSPLHF.

The J gene is TRBJ1-3, the V gene TRBV24-1, with a weak D call TRBD1 (6 bases). This CDR3 region has 15 residues. Germline V gives CDR1 KGHDR, CDR2 SFDVKD. V was clipped by 2 bases and J by 2 bases, with 9 bases between them. CDR3 loop: CATSDSGVPGNTIYF. CDR3 nucleotide sequence: TGTGCCACCAGTGATTCAGGGGTCCCTGGAAACACCATATATTTT.

The CDR3 here is CASRSDRGNEQFF. In DNA form, the CDR3 reads TGTGCCAGCAGAAGCGACAGGGGAAATGAGCAGTTCTTC. The rearrangement joins TRBV2 to TRBJ2-1, with TRBD1 matching over 8 bases. This CDR3 comprises 13 residues. In germline, CDR1 is SNHLY, CDR2 FYNNEI. Germline trimming cut 6 bases from V and 7 bases from J; bases unmatched to any gene: 5.

This chain links TRBV28 with TRBJ1-1; D is unresolved. Germline V lookup: CDR1 MDHEN, CDR2 SYDVKM. The V gene lost 6 bases and the J gene lost 7 bases, with 9 bases spanning the gap. The CDR3 totals 11 residues. CDR3: CASRNRVEAFF. The CDR3 DNA follows: TGTGCCAGCAGGAACCGGGTTGAAGCTTTCTTT.

This clone has more than one count but fewer than ten. V is TRBV28 and J is TRBJ2-3, with 10 bases lining up with TRBD2. This CDR3 has 17 residues. CDR1 MDHEN and CDR2 SYDVKM come from the germline V gene. The trim removed 6 bases at V and 2 bases at J, leaving 11 bases unmatched. The CDR3 nucleotides are TGTGCCAGCAGCACAAACCTAGCGGGAGTCCACACAGATACGCAGTATTTT. Its protein product is CASSTNLAGVHTDTQYF.

The CDR3 DNA is TGTGCCATCGGGAGGGAAGGTAGTGATGGCTACACCTTC. Its protein is CAIGREGSDGYTF. The genes are TRBV10-3 and TRBJ1-2; the D is unclear. This CDR3 spans 13 amino acids. The V end was cut by 8 bases, the J end by 6 bases, with 16 bases between. Germline V gives CDR1 ENHRY, CDR2 SYGVKD.

The chain employs TRBV6-6 and TRBJ1-3; TRBD1 is a possible D gene (6 bases). CDR1 MNHNY and CDR2 SVGAGI come from the germline V gene (reference sequence). The CDR3 is 14 residues long. V dropped 2 bases and J dropped 4 bases, with 9 bases sitting between them. Written as DNA, the CDR3 is TGTGCCAGCAGTTACGTGGACAGAGGAAACACCATATATTTT. Translation: CASSYVDRGNTIYF.

The rearrangement uses TRBV21-1 and TRBJ1-4; the table's D call, TRBD1, has no DNA check behind it. TRBV21-1 is recorded as a pseudogene. CDR3 length: 18 amino acids. This CDR3 reads CASSTAIPPSATNEKLFF. The DNA for the CDR3 is TGTGCCAGCAGCACCGCCATTCCCCCTTCAGCAACTAATGAAAAACTGTTTTTT.

With respect to this clone: This specimen includes other DNA sequences encoding the same CDR3. The rearrangement links TRBV14 to TRBJ2-7; no clear D. The V end lost 3 bases, the J end lost 3 bases, and 6 bases lay between the germline ends. This CDR3 comprises 12 residues. Per the germline V gene, CDR1 is SGHDN and CDR2 is FVKESK. The CDR3 sequence is CASSQSGYEQYF. The DNA of the CDR3 is TGTGCCAGCAGCCAGTCAGGCTACGAGCAGTACTTC.